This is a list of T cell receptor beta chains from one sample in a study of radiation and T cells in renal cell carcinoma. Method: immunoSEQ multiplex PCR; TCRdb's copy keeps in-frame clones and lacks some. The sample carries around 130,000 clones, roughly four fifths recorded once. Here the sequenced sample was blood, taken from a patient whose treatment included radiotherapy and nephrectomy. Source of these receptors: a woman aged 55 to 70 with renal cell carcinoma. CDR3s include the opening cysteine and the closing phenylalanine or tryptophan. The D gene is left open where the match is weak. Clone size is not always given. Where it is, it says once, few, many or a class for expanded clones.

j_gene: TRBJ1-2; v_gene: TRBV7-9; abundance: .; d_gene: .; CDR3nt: TGTGCCAGCAGCAATACCCCGGGGGGCGACTATGGCTACACCTTC; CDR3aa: CASSNTPGGDYGYTF
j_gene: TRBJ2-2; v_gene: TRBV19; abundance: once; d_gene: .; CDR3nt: TGTGCCAGTAGTAGGGACCCCCTCACCGGGGAGCTGTTTTTT; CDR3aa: CASSRDPLTGELFF
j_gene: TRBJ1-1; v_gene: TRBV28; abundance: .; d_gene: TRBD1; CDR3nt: TGTGCCAGCAGTTTATTTCGCACAGGGGACACTGAAGCTTTCTTT; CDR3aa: CASSLFRTGDTEAFF
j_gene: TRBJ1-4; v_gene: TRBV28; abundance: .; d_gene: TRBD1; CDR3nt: TGTGCCACCTCTACCGGGACAGCGACTGAAAAACTGTTTTTT; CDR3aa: CATSTGTATEKLFF
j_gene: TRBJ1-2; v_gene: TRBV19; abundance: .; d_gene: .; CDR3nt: TGTGCCAGTAGGGGACGGACAGTGCCCTATGGCTACACCTTC; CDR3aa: CASRGRTVPYGYTF
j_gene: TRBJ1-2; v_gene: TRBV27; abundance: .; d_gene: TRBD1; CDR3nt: TGTGCCAGCAGGGACAGGAACTATGGCTACACCTTC; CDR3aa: CASRDRNYGYTF
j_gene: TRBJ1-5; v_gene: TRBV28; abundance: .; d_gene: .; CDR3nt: TGTGCCAGCAGAGGTGGCAATCAGCCCCAGCATTTT; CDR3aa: CASRGGNQPQHF
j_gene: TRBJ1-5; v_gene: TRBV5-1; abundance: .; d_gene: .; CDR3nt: TGCGCCAGCAGCTTGGATCTGGCGGGTCTCCAGCATTTT; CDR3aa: CASSLDLAGLQHF
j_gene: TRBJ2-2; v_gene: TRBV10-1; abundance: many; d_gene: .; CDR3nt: TGCGCCAGCAGTGAGGGTTACACCGGGGAGCTGTTTTTT; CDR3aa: CASSEGYTGELFF
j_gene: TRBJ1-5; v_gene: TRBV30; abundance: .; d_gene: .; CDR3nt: TGTGCCTGGAGTGTAATCAAAGGGCCCCAGCATTTT; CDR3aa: CAWSVIKGPQHF
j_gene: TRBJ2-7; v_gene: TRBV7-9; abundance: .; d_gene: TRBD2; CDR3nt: TGTGCCAGCAGCTTGGTGCGGGAGGGCCTTGGCGAGCAGTACTTC; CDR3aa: CASSLVREGLGEQYF